Below, 29 T cell receptor beta chains from the same sample are listed, as sequenced in a study of blood T cell repertoires in COVID-19. Libraries were prepared by immunoSEQ multiplex PCR; TCRdb keeps only in-frame clonotypes and omits some of them. The sample consists of hundreds of thousands of clones, about 90% of them appearing once. The sample taken for sequencing was PBMCs or T cells enriched from blood (not recorded which). The receptors originated from a woman between 25 and 40 years old who had recovered from COVID-19.

On this clone itself: The same CDR3 can be traced to other DNA sequences in this sample. The gene calls are TRBV29-1 and TRBJ1-1, with 10 bases that match TRBD1. V was pared by 6 bases and J by 5 bases, with 3 bases of the junction left unmatched. The CDR3 contains 12 residues. CDR1 and CDR2 from the germline V gene are SQVTM and ANQGSEA. CDR3 nucleotide sequence: TGCAGCGTCGGGACAGGGGATACTGAAGCTTTCTTT. Protein: CSVGTGDTEAFF.

The V call is TRBV18, the J call TRBJ2-3; D is perhaps TRBD2 (5 bases). The CDR3 extends over 14 amino acids. The ends were cut back, 2 bases at V and 1 base at J, with 7 bases in the middle. CDR1 KGHSH and CDR2 LQKENI come from the germline V gene. CDR3 region: CASSPAGGTDTQYF. CDR3 in DNA: TGTGCCAGCTCACCAGCCGGGGGCACAGATACGCAGTATTTT.

This sequence joins TRBV13 and TRBJ2-7, with 9 bases identical to TRBD1. Germline CDR1 is PRHDT and CDR2 is FYEKMQ (reference sequence). The ends lost 4 bases at V and 5 bases at J; junction bases unmatched: 6. The CDR3 covers 14 residues. Written as DNA, the CDR3 is TGTGCCAGCAGCTCGGGACAGGGTATAGACGAGCAGTACTTC. Amino acids: CASSSGQGIDEQYF.

This chain uses TRBV11-3 with TRBJ2-2; maybe TRBD2 (5 bases). The CDR3 loop spans 15 amino acids. Germline V gene lookup returns CDR1 SGHNT and CDR2 YENEEA. V was clipped by 3 bases and J by 5 bases, with 13 bases between them. CDR3 in DNA: TGTGCCAGCAGCTTGAGGCCGGGGAGTACCGGGGAGCTGTTTTTT. It translates to CASSLRPGSTGELFF.

This chain connects TRBV28 to TRBJ1-3; perhaps TRBD1 as D (6 bases). The CDR3 loop spans 15 amino acids. The germline V gene encodes CDR1 MDHEN and CDR2 SYDVKM. V dropped 6 bases and J dropped 0 bases, with 12 bases sitting between them. The CDR3 DNA reads as TGTGCCAGCAGCTCGGGACAATTCTCTGGAAACACCATATATTTT. Its protein product is CASSSGQFSGNTIYF. Together with reference TRBV28 and TRBJ1-3, the CDR3 gives the full variable domain: DVKVTQSSRYLVKRTGEKVFLECVQDMDHENMFWYRQDPGLGLRLIYFSYDVKMKEKGDIPEGYSVSREKKERFSLILESASTNQTSMYLCASSSGQFSGNTIYFGEGSWLTVV.

The chain has TRBV3-1 (or the pseudogene TRBV3-2) and TRBJ1-6; tentatively, D is TRBD1 (5 bases). CDR3 length equals 16 residues. Germline loops: CDR1 LGHDT, CDR2 YNNKEL (reference sequence). V was clipped by 2 bases and J by 10 bases, with 18 bases between them. Written as DNA, the CDR3 is TGTGCCAGCAGCCAATATACTGACAGCTCGACCTCACCCCTCCACTTT. Translating gives CASSQYTDSSTSPLHF.

This chain connects TRBV11-2 to TRBJ2-7; D perhaps matches TRBD1 (5 bases). The germline V gene encodes CDR1 SGHAT and CDR2 FQNNGV. Between the trimmed V and J ends, which lost 0 bases and 6 bases, there was a span of 21 bases. The length of the CDR3 is 17 residues. The CDR3 DNA sequence: TGTGCCAGCAGCTTAGATCGACACCCCAGGGTATCCCGCGAGCAGTACTTC. Protein sequence: CASSLDRHPRVSREQYF. The full variable domain, with the rest looked up from reference TRBV11-2 and TRBJ2-7, is EAGVAQSPRYKIIEKRQSVAFWCNPISGHATLYWYQQILGQGPKLLIQFQNNGVVDDSQLPKDRFSAERLKGVDSTLKIQPAKLEDSAVYLCASSLDRHPRVSREQYFGPGTRLTVT.

This chain uses TRBV2 with TRBJ1-4; TRBD1 matches 8 bases. The CDR3 totals 15 residues. After removal of 5 bases from V and 3 bases from J, the junction contained 5 bases not matched to a gene. The germline CDR1 and CDR2 sequences are SNHLY and FYNNEI. The CDR3, as DNA: TGTGCCAGCAGTCGCAGGGGGCTCCCTAATGAAAAACTGTTTTTT. Amino acid sequence: CASSRRGLPNEKLFF.

This clone was counted once. CDR3 DNA sequence: TGTGCCAGCAGCTTAGCAGTTGGTTACACAGATACGCAGTATTTT. This encodes CASSLAVGYTDTQYF. V usage is TRBV11-2 and J usage is TRBJ2-3; D not certain. The V and J ends lost 1 base and 2 bases respectively, with 10 bases between them. CDR3 length equals 15 residues. In germline, CDR1 is SGHAT, CDR2 FQNNGV.

The chain carries TRBV27 and TRBJ2-7; 8 bases fit TRBD1. This CDR3 spans 17 amino acids. Trimming took 4 bases from V and 2 from J; bases not matched to a gene: 13. Germline V gene sequence: CDR1 MNHEY, CDR2 SMNVEV (reference sequence). The CDR3 region has the DNA TGTGCCAGCAGTTCGGGTCATGGGAGGACAGGGACCTACGAGCAGTACTTC. It translates to CASSSGHGRTGTYEQYF.

This chain connects TRBV29-1 to TRBJ2-3, with 12 bases matching TRBD2. V shed 4 bases and J 0 bases; nucleotides not matched to a gene: 8. The germline V gene encodes CDR1 SQVTM and CDR2 ANQGSEA. This CDR3 region has 17 residues. CDR3 amino acids: CSVARPSGGASTDTQYF. The CDR3 coding sequence is TGCAGCGTTGCTAGGCCTAGCGGGGGGGCCAGCACAGATACGCAGTATTTT.

This chain joins TRBV7-2 and TRBJ2-2; 9 nucleotides align to TRBD2. V dropped 0 bases and J dropped 6; count of bases not matched to a gene: 8. Germline lookup yields CDR1 SGHTA and CDR2 FQGNSA. The CDR3 is 17 amino acids. The CDR3 spells CASSLAPASGVPGELFF. The CDR3 region has the DNA TGTGCCAGCAGCTTAGCGCCGGCTAGCGGGGTACCCGGGGAGCTGTTTTTT.

This chain links TRBV5-6 with TRBJ1-2; 7 bases are shared with TRBD1. The CDR3 is 15 residues long. Per the germline V gene, CDR1 is SGHDT and CDR2 is YYEEEE. The trim removed 4 bases at V and 4 bases at J, leaving 10 bases unmatched. The CDR3 spells CASSGLRQGGYGYTF. CDR3 sequence (DNA): TGTGCCAGCAGCGGCCTACGACAGGGTGGCTATGGCTACACCTTC.

The CDR3 is CASSTLTGNGNTIYF. CDR3 bases: TGTGCCAGCAGCACCCTGACAGGGAATGGAAACACCATATATTTT. V gene TRBV13 combines with J gene TRBJ1-3, with 7 bases that match TRBD1. Germline assignment: CDR1 PRHDT and CDR2 FYEKMQ (reference sequence). The CDR3 is 15 residues long. V shed 5 bases and J 3 bases; nucleotides not matched to a gene: 7.

This rearrangement joins TRBV5-1 to TRBJ2-7, with D tentatively TRBD1 (5 bases). The CDR3 sequence is 16 residues long. Per the germline V gene, CDR1 is SGHRS and CDR2 is YFSETQ. Trimming shortened V by 4 bases and J by 1 base, and 18 bases separated the two germline ends. The CDR3 loop is CASSPVQGTLSYEQYF. CDR3 nucleotides: TGCGCCAGCAGCCCGGTTCAGGGTACCTTATCCTACGAGCAGTACTTC.

As concerns this clone: Other DNA sequences in the same sample also yield this CDR3. The V gene is TRBV12-3 or TRBV12-4, the J gene TRBJ1-1; D may be TRBD1 (6 bases). The CDR3 spans 13 residues. Trimming stripped 3 bases from V and 5 bases from J, with 10 bases between. The CDR3: CASSLGGRTEAFF. The CDR3 region has the DNA TGTGCCAGCAGTTTGGGGGGGCGGACTGAAGCTTTCTTT.

On this clone itself: The same CDR3 is also encoded by other DNA sequences in this sample. The V and J genes are TRBV5-1 and TRBJ2-2; TRBD1 agrees at 10 bases. The germline gives CDR1 SGHRS, CDR2 YFSETQ. V gave up 4 bases and J gave up 4 bases; unmatched junction bases: 4. The CDR3 contains 15 residues. CDR3 residues: CASSPGTGVTGELFF. For the CDR3, the DNA is TGCGCCAGCAGCCCAGGGACAGGGGTCACCGGGGAGCTGTTTTTT.

This chain joins TRBV30 and TRBJ2-7; 9 bases are a match to TRBD1. The V gene end was trimmed by 7 bases and the J gene end by 4 bases; junction bases not matched to a gene: 8. The CDR3 contains 13 residues. Germline values: CDR1 GTSNPN, CDR2 SVGIG (reference sequence). The CDR3 is CALGGTGTYEQYF. Here the CDR3 DNA reads TGTGCCTTAGGGGGGACAGGGACATACGAGCAGTACTTC.

This clone turned up a few times. At the DNA level, this CDR3 is encoded by other sequences in the same sample as well. The chain has TRBV3-1 (or the pseudogene TRBV3-2) and TRBJ1-1; D is uncertain. The CDR3 has 16 amino acids. CDR1 is LGHDT, CDR2 YNNKEL, per germline (reference sequence). V lost 0 bases and J lost 5, with 16 bases in between. In DNA, the CDR3 is TGTGCCAGCAGCCAAGATTGGAGAGGGAGTTTGACTGAAGCTTTCTTT. This translates into CASSQDWRGSLTEAFF.

Within the sample, this clone is medium-sized. CDR3 loop: CASSYRVSSYEQYF. The CDR3 nucleotides are TGTGCCAGCAGCTACAGGGTCAGCTCCTACGAGCAGTACTTC. V is TRBV5-6 and J is TRBJ2-7, with D possibly being TRBD1 (6 bases). This CDR3 has 14 residues. From germline, CDR1 is SGHDT and CDR2 YYEEEE. V lost 3 bases to trimming and J lost 0 bases, with 10 bases between them.

The rearrangement joins TRBV5-1 to TRBJ1-5; TRBD1 matches at 7 bases. The trim removed 2 bases at V and 3 bases at J, leaving 5 bases unmatched. Germline CDR1 reads SGHRS; CDR2 reads YFSETQ. The CDR3 is 15 amino acids. CDR3 nucleotide sequence: TGCGCCAGCAGCTTAGGGGGCGGGAACAATCAGCCCCAGCATTTT. It specifies CASSLGGGNNQPQHF.

The gene calls are TRBV15 and TRBJ1-1, with a tentative D call TRBD1 (5 bases). V dropped 1 base and J dropped 4 bases, with 22 bases sitting between them. The length of the CDR3 is 18 residues. Germline CDR1 and CDR2: LNHNV and YYDKDF (reference sequence). CDR3 nucleotides: TGTGCCACCAGCAGAGGTCGGGGGGGGACGTGGGTGTGCACTGAAGCTTTCTTT. Translated, it gives CATSRGRGGTWVCTEAFF.

The chain is built from TRBV29-1 and TRBJ2-7; maybe TRBD2 (5 bases). CDR1 and CDR2 from the germline V gene are SQVTM and ANQGSEA. Trimming cost V 6 bases and J 7 bases, with 13 bases left between them. The CDR3 consists of 11 residues. The DNA for the CDR3 is TGCAGCGTGCGGGCGCGTCAGGAGCAGTACTTC. This encodes CSVRARQEQYF.

This sequence joins TRBV7-8 and TRBJ2-3, with D possibly matching TRBD1 (6 bases). Germline CDR1 SGHVS, CDR2 FQNEAQ. The V gene lost 6 bases and the J gene lost 8 bases, with 21 bases spanning the gap. The CDR3 extends over 15 amino acids. CDR3: CASRRRQDALGTQYF. In DNA, the CDR3 is TGTGCCAGCAGACGTCGACAGGACGCACTCGGTACGCAGTATTTT.

In this sample, this clone turned up once. CDR3 bases: TGCAGCGTCGGGACAGGGGAAGGCGAGCAGTACTTC. This gives the protein CSVGTGEGEQYF. The chain combines TRBV29-1 with TRBJ2-7; 10 bases are a match to TRBD1. In germline, CDR1 is SQVTM, CDR2 ANQGSEA. With V trimmed by 6 bases and J by 6 bases, 5 bases remained unmatched. This CDR3 spans 12 amino acids.

The chain joins TRBV27 to TRBJ1-3; D call uncertain. Germline lookup yields CDR1 MNHEY and CDR2 SMNVEV (reference sequence). Trimming pared 2 bases from V and 3 bases from J, leaving 8 bases between. This CDR3 has 14 residues. The CDR3 loop reads CASSLGGVGNTIYF. The DNA of the CDR3 is TGTGCCAGCAGTTTAGGCGGGGTTGGAAACACCATATATTTT.

V usage is TRBV19 and J usage is TRBJ2-2, with 9 bases that match TRBD2. Germline lookup yields CDR1 LNHDA and CDR2 SQIVND (reference sequence). The CDR3 length is 15 residues. Unmatched junction bases numbered 4, after V lost 7 bases and J lost 1 base. In nucleotides, the CDR3 is TGTGCCAGTACCCATAGCGGGGGGAACACCGGGGAGCTGTTTTTT. Protein product: CASTHSGGNTGELFF.

In regard to this clone: A junction end diverges from the germline sequence, so it may reflect a read error. CDR3 residues: CSVEETEAFF. The CDR3 nucleotides read TGCAGCGTTGAAGAGACTGAGGCTTTCTTT. J is TRBJ1-1 and V is TRBV29-1; D gene unclear. Looked up from germline, CDR1 is SQVTM and CDR2 is ANQGSEA. CDR3 size: 10 residues.

The chain joins TRBV6-5 to TRBJ2-1; a possible D gene is TRBD1 (6 bases). CDR3 length: 13 amino acids. V was clipped by 6 bases and J by 7 bases, with 13 bases between them. CDR1 and CDR2 (germline): MNHEY, SVGAGI. CDR3 region: CASSAPQGNEQFF. Here the CDR3 DNA reads TGTGCCAGCAGCGCCCCTCAGGGGAATGAGCAGTTCTTC.